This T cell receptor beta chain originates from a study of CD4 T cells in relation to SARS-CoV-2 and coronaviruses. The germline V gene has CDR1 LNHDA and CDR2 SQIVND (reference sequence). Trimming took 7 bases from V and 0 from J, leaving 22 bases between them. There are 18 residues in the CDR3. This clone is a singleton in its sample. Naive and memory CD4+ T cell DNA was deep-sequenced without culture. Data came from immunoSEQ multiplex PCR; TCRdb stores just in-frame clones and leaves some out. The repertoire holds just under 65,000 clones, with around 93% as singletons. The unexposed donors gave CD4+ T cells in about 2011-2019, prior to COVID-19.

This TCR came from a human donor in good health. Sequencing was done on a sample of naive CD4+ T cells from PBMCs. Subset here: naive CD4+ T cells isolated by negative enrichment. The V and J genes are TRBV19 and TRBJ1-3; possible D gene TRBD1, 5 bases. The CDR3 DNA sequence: TGTGCCAGTACCTGGGGATCCGGGACGGATCTCTCTGGAAACACCATATATTTT. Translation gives CASTWGSGTDLSGNTIYF.